Listed here are 4 T cell receptor beta chains from one sample, sequenced in a study of blood T cells in healthy people across ages. A second PCR of roughly 6 to 12 cycles used a sample-barcoded 5' primer and a J-beta primer mix. TCRdb ran MiXCR on the 5' RACE reads and lists one entry per CDR3 protein. The sample holds almost 800,000 distinct CDR3 sequences, over 45% seen once. Source material: blood. Receptors were obtained from a man between 25 and 39 years old in good health.

This sequence joins TRBV24-1 and TRBJ2-1, with D possibly being TRBD1 (6 bases). CDR3 length equals 13 residues. Germline V CDR1 and CDR2: KGHDR, SFDVKD. V was clipped by 7 bases and J by 8 bases, with 14 bases between them. CDR3 protein: CATSTQGYYEQFF. CDR3 in DNA: TGTGCCACCAGCACTCAGGGGTACTATGAGCAGTTCTTC.

This rearrangement joins TRBV18 to TRBJ2-7; tentatively, D is TRBD1 (5 bases). The CDR3 has 14 residues. The V end was cut by 8 bases, the J end by 4 bases, with 18 bases between. Germline assignment: CDR1 KGHSH and CDR2 LQKENI. The CDR3 nucleotides read TGTGCCAGCACGAAGGGGATTCCTGCATACGAGCAGTACTTC. Protein product: CASTKGIPAYEQYF. The whole variable domain, remainder taken from reference TRBV18 and TRBJ2-7, is NAGVMQNPRHLVRRRGQEARLRCSPMKGHSHVYWYRQLPEEGLKFMVYLQKENIIDESGMPKERFSAEFPKEGPSILRIQQVVRGDSAAYFCASTKGIPAYEQYFGPGTRLTVT.

This chain connects TRBV29-1 to TRBJ1-1; D remains unclear. With 4 bases removed from V and 10 bases from J, the gap between germline ends came to 13 bases. CDR3 length: 11 amino acids. Germline V gives CDR1 SQVTM, CDR2 ANQGSEA. CDR3 in amino acids: CSVVSDVGAFF. The CDR3, as DNA: TGCAGCGTTGTCTCGGACGTTGGAGCTTTCTTT.

This clonotype was picked up many times. V gene TRBV10-3 combines with J gene TRBJ2-3; D gene unclear. The CDR3 length is 11 residues. The V and J ends lost 3 bases and 2 bases respectively, with 0 bases between them. Per germline, CDR1 ENHRY and CDR2 SYGVKD. This CDR3 reads CAISDTDTQYF. The CDR3 nucleotides read TGTGCCATCAGTGACACAGATACGCAGTATTTT.